The 9 T cell receptor beta chains below come from one sample, sequenced in a study of somatic mutations in cytotoxic T cells in rheumatoid arthritis (dated by TCRdb to 2016 to 2017). Library prep was done by the immunoSEQ multiplex PCR assay. TCRdb mirrors the immuneACCESS table, restricted to in-frame sequences. Some clones are absent from its copies; in checked studies, under half trace to an unresolved V gene, and the reason for the others is unknown. This sample is represented by 15,000 to 20,000 clones; approximately 74% of them were singletons. Of the sample, 5.3% falls within the top ten clones. The sequenced material came from CD8+ T cells sorted from blood. The receptors were gathered from a man in his 60s in good health.

This clone ranks as large. The V and J genes are TRBV4-3 and TRBJ1-2, with a weak D call TRBD1 (6 bases). CDR1 LGHNA and CDR2 YSLEER come from the germline V gene. This CDR3 region has 15 residues. The germline V and J ends were trimmed by 2 bases and 9 bases, with 19 bases remaining between them. Here the CDR3 reads CASSQPAGTKISYTF. CDR3 DNA: TGCGCCAGCAGCCAACCCGCCGGGACAAAGATTAGCTACACCTTC.

V is TRBV4-3 and J is TRBJ2-5, with D possibly being TRBD1 (5 bases). The germline V gene encodes CDR1 LGHNA and CDR2 YSLEER. The CDR3 loop spans 15 amino acids. V lost 4 bases and J lost 4, with 16 bases in between. Here the CDR3 DNA reads TGCGCCAGCAGCCGCAACGTATTCCAGGGAGAGACCCAGTACTTC. Its translation is CASSRNVFQGETQYF.

The chain combines TRBV9 with TRBJ2-1, with 9 bases matching TRBD2. CDR1 is SGDLS and CDR2 is YYNGEE in the germline V gene. The CDR3 is made up of 16 amino acids. The V and J ends lost 0 bases and 3 bases, in that order; junction bases with no gene match: 4. This CDR3 reads CASSVEGSGSYNEQFF. As DNA, the CDR3 is TGTGCCAGCAGCGTAGAAGGTAGCGGGAGCTACAATGAGCAGTTCTTC. The full variable domain, with the rest looked up from reference TRBV9 and TRBJ2-1, is DSGVTQTPKHLITATGQRVTLRCSPRSGDLSVYWYQQSLDQGLQFLIQYYNGEERAKGNILERFSAQQFPDLHSELNLSSLELGDSALYFCASSVEGSGSYNEQFFGPGTRLTVL.

V gene TRBV4-1 combines with J gene TRBJ2-7; possible D gene TRBD2, 5 bases. CDR1 and CDR2 (germline): MGHRA, YSYEKL. The germline V and J ends were trimmed by 1 base and 2 bases, with 15 bases remaining between them. The CDR3 covers 16 residues. The CDR3 DNA sequence: TGCGCCAGCAGCCAAGGGGCGCTAGCCCTTACCTACGAGCAGTACTTC. This translates into CASSQGALALTYEQYF.

The CDR3 protein is CASSSSGLSHEQYF. In DNA, the CDR3 is TGTGCCAGCAGCAGTTCGGGACTCAGCCACGAGCAGTACTTC. The V call is TRBV6-5, the J call TRBJ2-5; tentative D call: TRBD2 (6 bases). With the DNA end fitting TRBJ2-7 better, the J assignment may be wrong. Germline V gives CDR1 MNHEY, CDR2 SVGAGI. There are 14 residues in the CDR3.

The gene calls are TRBV27 and TRBJ1-5; perhaps TRBD1 as D (5 bases). CDR3 length: 17 residues. Per germline, CDR1 MNHEY and CDR2 SMNVEV (reference sequence). The germline V and J ends were trimmed by 0 bases and 7 bases, with 19 bases remaining between them. The chain's CDR3 is CASSLSASGAGHQPQHF. Written as DNA, the CDR3 is TGTGCCAGCAGTTTATCAGCGAGTGGGGCAGGCCACCAGCCCCAGCATTTT.

This clone was recorded a few times. The chain couples TRBV11-2 to TRBJ2-7; no clear D gene. V lost 2 bases and J lost 5, with 13 bases in between. The germline V gene has CDR1 SGHAT and CDR2 FQNNGV. CDR3 size: 14 residues. The CDR3 loop reads CASSLRWATHEQYF. The CDR3 bases are TGTGCCAGCAGCTTAAGGTGGGCTACCCACGAGCAGTACTTC.

The V call is TRBV19, the J call TRBJ2-1, with a weak D call TRBD2 (7 bases). Germline V gene data show CDR1 as LNHDA and CDR2 as SQIVND (reference sequence). Trimming cost V 5 bases and J 5 bases, with 13 bases left between them. The CDR3 has 14 residues. The CDR3: CASSFGGLNNEQFF. Here the CDR3 DNA reads TGTGCCAGTAGTTTCGGGGGGCTCAACAATGAGCAGTTCTTC.

This chain links TRBV29-1 with TRBJ2-7, with 11 bases identical to TRBD1. The CDR3 totals 14 residues. Germline V gene data show CDR1 as SQVTM and CDR2 as ANQGSEA. V lost 3 bases and J lost 3; bases outside the gene matches: 4. The CDR3 is CSVDGDRGDYEQYF. In DNA form, the CDR3 reads TGCAGCGTTGACGGGGACAGGGGGGACTACGAGCAGTACTTC.